This TCR beta chain stems from a study of T cell responses to AZD1222 COVID-19 vaccine. Some clones are missing from TCRdb's copy, which holds only in-frame ones; the method was immunoSEQ multiplex PCR. The sample includes over 150,000 clones, 92% of them seen just once. CDR1 is LGHDT, CDR2 YNNKEL, per germline (reference sequence). The CDR3 contains 16 residues. The V gene end was trimmed by 2 bases and the J gene end by 4 bases; junction bases not matched to a gene: 7. The sample was peripheral blood, taken on day 0 of MenACWY control vaccination. The clonotype comes from an adult in good health. This chain links TRBV3-1 (or the pseudogene TRBV3-2) with TRBJ1-3; 8 bases are shared with TRBD1. CDR3 amino acids: CASSQFAGGAGNTIYF. For the CDR3, the DNA is TGTGCCAGCAGCCAATTTGCAGGGGGCGCGGGAAACACCATATATTTT.